A selection of T cell receptor beta chains follows, all from one sample in a study of T cell repertoires in cytomegalovirus infection. These TCRs are of unknown antigen specificity. Each CDR3 protein is one row after TCRdb ran MiXCR on the reads. This sample carries some 590,000 distinct CDR3 sequences, around two fifths of them seen once, and the ten largest clones take around 48%. The sample consisted of cultured PBMCs, taken from culture after CMV antigen stimulation. Source of these receptors: a human donor in good health (CMV status not recorded). Some clones in this sample may be carry-over from other donors' samples. Each CDR3 is given with its conserved first and last residue. Each record gives: V gene, clone size, D gene, J gene, CDR3 DNA, CDR3 protein. The D gene is left open where the match is weak. Some rows mark clone size as missing; the rest say once, few, many or name a class of expanded clone.

TRBV11-2,few,NA,TRBJ2-2,TGTGCCAGCATGACTACGAACACCGGGGAGCTGTTTTTT,CASMTTNTGELFF
TRBV7-8,NA,NA,TRBJ1-2,TGTGCCAGCAGCCCCTCCGGACGAGGGAGTGGCTACACCTTC,CASSPSGRGSGYTF
TRBV7-2,few,NA,TRBJ1-1,TGTGCCAGCAGCTTACTCAACCCGACACGGGAATACGGCACTGAAGCTTTCTTT,CASSLLNPTREYGTEAFF
TRBV4-1,few,NA,TRBJ2-5,TGCGCCAGCAGCCAATGGGCGGGATCGGGAGAGACCCAGTACTTC,CASSQWAGSGETQYF
TRBV2,NA,TRBD1,TRBJ1-1,TGTGCCAGCATGACGGACAGGCTGAACACTGAAGCTTTCTTT,CASMTDRLNTEAFF
TRBV6-2/TRBV6-3,few,NA,TRBJ1-1,TGTGCCAGCAGCTCTGGGGGAAAGACTGAAGCTTTCTTT,CASSSGGKTEAFF
TRBV2,NA,TRBD1,TRBJ2-1,TGTGCCAGCACTTTGGACAGGGTTGACGAGCAGTTCTTC,CASTLDRVDEQFF
TRBV7-2,NA,TRBD1,TRBJ2-1,TGTGCCAGCAGCTTAGAAAGGGACAGGGTATTTTTCTTC,CASSLERDRVFFF
TRBV7-8,many,NA,TRBJ1-2,TGTGCCAGCAGCTTATCTCGGGGGGATGGCTACACCTTC,CASSLSRGDGYTF
TRBV7-2,NA,NA,TRBJ2-1,TGTGCCAGCAGCTTTGGTGGGGGCTCCTACAATGAGCAGTTCTTC,CASSFGGGSYNEQFF
TRBV11-2,few,NA,TRBJ2-1,TGTGCCAGCAGCCACATTTCCGGGACCCTTAATGAGCAGTTCTTC,CASSHISGTLNEQFF
TRBV6-2/TRBV6-3,few,TRBD2,TRBJ2-1,TGTGCCAGCGGGGGCTCACCGAGGCGGGGGGGCGGGAGTGAGCAGTTCTTC,CASGGSPRRGGGSEQFF
TRBV20-1,NA,TRBD1,TRBJ2-7,TGCAGTGCCATACCGGACAGGTACTCCTACGAGCAGTACTTC,CSAIPDRYSYEQYF
TRBV6-6,NA,TRBD1,TRBJ1-2,TGTGCCAGCAGCCAACCCAGGGGGCAGGACTATGGCTACACCTTC,CASSQPRGQDYGYTF
TRBV7-2,many,NA,TRBJ1-4,TGTGCCAGCAGCCTGCAACAGGGTTATAATGAAAAACTGTTTTTT,CASSLQQGYNEKLFF
TRBV20-1,few,TRBD2,TRBJ2-3,TGCAGTGCTACCCGGGGGGCGGGAGGGCCTACCTATACGCAGTATTTT,CSATRGAGGPTYTQYF